Detailed here is one T cell receptor (beta chain). Its antigen has not been determined. Per-base quality was not reported, and no clone a single base away is much larger than it. Libraries came from the immunoSEQ multiplex PCR assay. Following the manufacturer's protocol, the hsTCRB Kit was used to amplify rearranged TCR beta chain sequences. An Illumina MiSeq was used to sequence the TCRB libraries. As for the original processing: The proprietary platform of the kit vendor was used for demultiplexing, trimming and gene mapping. Imported from immuneACCESS, the table was reduced by TCRdb to in-frame sequences with V and J called. These copies leave out some clones; in studies compared against another copy, an unresolved V gene accounts for under half, and the cause of the remainder is not known. The D gene and trimming were derived from the DNA, and the V and J assignments and clone size from that table. The sample table contains tens of thousands of clones; only one count was recorded for approximately 83% of them. The ten largest clones add up to around 1.7% of the sample.

Per the publication, the time point label means: week 5, during vaccination. A 20-mer mutant IDH1 peptide at 300 micrograms in Montanide made up each vaccine dose, which was injected subcutaneously together with topical imiquimod. Donors had newly diagnosed WHO grade 3 or 4 IDH1-mutant astrocytomas with loss of nuclear ATRX. The samples were drawn from NOA16, a multicentre, single-arm, open-label phase I trial in Germany that tested a mutant IDH1 peptide vaccine in humans for the first time. Genomic DNA for TCRB sequencing was isolated from EDTA blood with the DNeasy Blood and Tissue Kit. This entry comes from a study of a mutant IDH1 vaccine in newly diagnosed glioma (dated by TCRdb to the early 2020s). Looking at the study overall: Eight vaccinations were administered to patients in weeks 1, 3, 5, 7, 11, 15, 19 and 23, corresponding to visits V03 through V10. Vaccination was initiated 4-6 weeks after radiotherapy alone, or concurrently with temozolomide cycles in the chemotherapy-containing groups. The roughly 32 treated patients were about 60% male and around 40% female, with a mean age of approximately 40 years. Prior to enrollment, standard therapy consisting of radiotherapy alone, temozolomide alone, or radiochemotherapy with temozolomide had been administered to patients, with the combination being received by most patients. Peripheral blood was drawn at six visits: V03 (baseline), V05, V07, V10, V12 and V13. For exploratory analyses, longitudinal TCRB deep sequencing was carried out in some 25 treated patients wherever samples were available. Paper-wide results and their limitations: Changes in the top peripheral T cell clonotypes picked up by TCRB sequencing did not appear to be linked to pseudoprogression. Immune responses induced by the vaccine were seen in 93.3% of patients across multiple MHC alleles. Availability determined which PBMC samples were chosen for TCRB deep sequencing. It was noted by the authors that analyses of patient blood samples could not be reproduced owing to sample limitations.

The CDR3 spans 13 residues, from the cysteine through the phenylalanine. The entry retains the CDR3 DNA only, 39 bases that are in frame from base 1. V loses 4 bases, J loses 5 bases, and the germline ends lie 11 bases apart. The germline V gene (reference sequence) sets CDR1 to LNHNV and CDR2 to YYDKDF. The V and J segments used are TRBV15 and TRBJ1-1; a tentative D call is TRBD1 (5 bases match). This sample comprised PBMCs, obtained from a glioma patient whose treatment included an IDH1 peptide vaccine. This receptor was identified in a middle-aged man with glioma. The nucleotide sequence is TGTGCCACCAGCACAGGGAGTTGGACTGAAGCTTTCTTT. Its protein reads: CATSTGSWTEAFF.